The clone carrying this T cell receptor beta chain was found a few times. The sample is drawn from a study of blood T cell repertoires in COVID-19. Assay used: immunoSEQ multiplex PCR; TCRdb lists only in-frame clones, some missing. Here the sample spans fewer than 250,000 clones, 88% being singletons. V shed 5 bases, J shed 3 bases, and the junction held 4 bases outside the gene matches. The germline V gene encodes CDR1 LNHDA and CDR2 SQIVND (reference sequence). CDR3 length: 14 amino acids. The sequenced material came from peripheral blood. The chain carries TRBV19 and TRBJ2-5, with 9 bases that match TRBD1. The clonotype comes from a man aged 65 to 79 with acute or convalescent COVID-19. CDR3 loop: CASSARDREETQYF. The CDR3 DNA is TGTGCCAGTAGTGCAAGGGACAGGGAAGAGACCCAGTACTTC.